The rows below give T cell receptor beta chains drawn from one sample of a study of blood T cell repertoires in COVID-19. The repertoire was sequenced with immunoSEQ multiplex PCR; TCRdb's copy has only in-frame clones and lacks some. The sample contains about 100,000 clones, around four fifths of which appear only once. The specimen sequenced was peripheral blood. Source of these receptors: a woman aged 70-85 years with acute or convalescent COVID-19. CDR3s include the opening cysteine and the closing phenylalanine or tryptophan. Each record gives: D gene, V gene, clone size, J gene, CDR3 protein, CDR3 DNA. A D gene is named only where the DNA matches it firmly. Not all rows give a size; the values are once, few, many and, for expanded clones, a class.

d_gene: TRBD2
v_gene: TRBV7-9
abundance: -
j_gene: TRBJ2-5
CDR3aa: CASSRDSSGGPQYF
CDR3nt: TGTGCCAGCAGCCGTGATTCTAGCGGGGGGCCACAGTACTTC

d_gene: TRBD2
v_gene: TRBV10-1
abundance: -
j_gene: TRBJ2-7
CDR3aa: CASSKTSESSYEQYF
CDR3nt: TGCGCCAGCAGTAAAACTAGCGAGAGCTCCTACGAGCAGTACTTC

d_gene: -
v_gene: TRBV7-9
abundance: -
j_gene: TRBJ1-2
CDR3aa: CASSQGGIGGYTF
CDR3nt: TGTGCCAGCAGCCAAGGGGGTATTGGAGGCTACACCTTC

d_gene: TRBD1
v_gene: TRBV11-2
abundance: -
j_gene: TRBJ1-3
CDR3aa: CASSFLGQANTIYF
CDR3nt: TGTGCCAGCAGCTTCCTCGGACAGGCAAACACCATATATTTT

d_gene: -
v_gene: TRBV7-3
abundance: -
j_gene: TRBJ2-1
CDR3aa: CASSPQPGTYYNEQFF
CDR3nt: TGTGCCAGCAGCCCCCAACCAGGTACATACTACAATGAGCAGTTCTTC

d_gene: TRBD1
v_gene: TRBV30
abundance: -
j_gene: TRBJ1-5
CDR3aa: CAWSGPGQGNQPQHF
CDR3nt: TGTGCCTGGAGCGGTCCGGGACAGGGCAATCAGCCCCAGCATTTT

d_gene: -
v_gene: TRBV2
abundance: -
j_gene: TRBJ2-2
CDR3aa: CASSETLGVGDLELFF
CDR3nt: TGTGCCAGCAGTGAGACGTTGGGCGTAGGGGACTTGGAGCTGTTTTTT

d_gene: TRBD2
v_gene: TRBV6-5
abundance: -
j_gene: TRBJ2-3
CDR3aa: CASSSGLGRDTQYF
CDR3nt: TGTGCCAGCAGTTCCGGACTAGGCAGGGATACGCAGTATTTT

d_gene: -
v_gene: TRBV4-3
abundance: -
j_gene: TRBJ2-1
CDR3aa: CASSQAGRNDEQFF
CDR3nt: TGCGCCAGCAGCCAAGCAGGGAGGAACGATGAGCAGTTCTTC

d_gene: TRBD1
v_gene: TRBV19
abundance: -
j_gene: TRBJ2-7
CDR3aa: CASSSGTGVSEQYF
CDR3nt: TGTGCCAGTAGTTCCGGGACAGGGGTTTCGGAGCAGTACTTC

d_gene: TRBD2
v_gene: TRBV11-3
abundance: -
j_gene: TRBJ2-1
CDR3aa: CASSLVAGTHNEQFF
CDR3nt: TGTGCCAGCAGCTTAGTAGCGGGGACCCACAATGAGCAGTTCTTC

d_gene: -
v_gene: TRBV6-4
abundance: -
j_gene: TRBJ1-1
CDR3aa: CASSEQASTEAFF
CDR3nt: TGTGCCAGCAGTGAACAGGCGAGTACTGAAGCTTTCTTT

d_gene: -
v_gene: TRBV19
abundance: -
j_gene: TRBJ1-3
CDR3aa: CASSLTGLSGNTIYF
CDR3nt: TGTGCCAGTAGCCTGACTGGGTTAAGTGGAAACACCATATATTTT

d_gene: -
v_gene: TRBV2
abundance: -
j_gene: TRBJ1-6
CDR3aa: CASSVVINNSPLHF
CDR3nt: TGTGCCAGCAGCGTCGTAATTAATAATTCACCCCTCCACTTT

d_gene: -
v_gene: TRBV7-2
abundance: few
j_gene: TRBJ1-1
CDR3aa: CASSPMRQAPEAFF
CDR3nt: TGTGCCAGCAGCCCAATGAGACAGGCCCCAGAAGCTTTCTTT

d_gene: -
v_gene: TRBV28
abundance: -
j_gene: TRBJ1-5
CDR3aa: CASSFSGGGNQPQHF
CDR3nt: TGTGCCAGCAGTTTTTCGGGGGGCGGCAATCAGCCCCAGCATTTT